This is a list of T cell receptor beta chains from one sample in a study of T cells after yellow fever vaccination. TCRdb reprocessed the 5' RACE reads via MiXCR and lists one record per CDR3 protein. The data contain approximately 10,000 distinct CDR3 sequences, around 5.8% of them singletons. The source material was PBMCs, either bulk or a sorted T-cell subset (CD4+, CD8+, memory, or dextramer-sorted; not recorded which), sampled on the day of the yellow fever booster vaccination. Receptors originate from a man between 25 and 39 years old who received the YFV17D yellow fever vaccine. Both conserved end residues are part of each CDR3. Each record gives: V gene, D gene, clone size, J gene, CDR3 DNA, CDR3 protein. The D gene is left open where the match is weak. Each size is once, few, many, or a class for an expanded clone.

>TRBV6-4|NA|many|TRBJ2-3
TGTGCCACCCGAGATAGTACCGGCTCAGATACGCAGTATTTT
CATRDSTGSDTQYF
>TRBV7-2|NA|few|TRBJ1-5
TGTGCCAGCAGCTTAGGAATAAATCAGCCCCAGCATTTT
CASSLGINQPQHF
>TRBV3-1|NA|many|TRBJ1-2
TGTGCCACCGCAGGTTCTCAGGGAGGTGGCTACACCTTC
CATAGSQGGGYTF
>TRBV5-1|NA|medium-sized|TRBJ2-3
TGCGCCAGCAGGCGGGGGCAGGAGGAGGATACGCAGTATTTT
CASRRGQEEDTQYF
>TRBV29-1|NA|medium-sized|TRBJ1-4
TGCAGCGTTGCGTTCTGGGACTTCGAAAAACTGTTTTTT
CSVAFWDFEKLFF
>TRBV6-5|NA|many|TRBJ2-7
TGTGCCAGCAGGAGAGGGGACAACTACGAGCAGTACTTC
CASRRGDNYEQYF
>TRBV7-2|NA|many|TRBJ2-1
TGTGCCAGCAGCTCCTCGCCCGGATCCTACAATGAGCAGTTCTTC
CASSSSPGSYNEQFF
>TRBV5-5|TRBD1|many|TRBJ2-5
TGTGCCAGCAGCCCTGGACAGGGGGGGGGCCAAGAGACCCAGTACTTC
CASSPGQGGGQETQYF
>TRBV20-1|TRBD1|medium-sized|TRBJ1-5
TGCAGTGCTAGAGATTTATCCGGGACAGGAAGTCAGCCCCAGCATTTT
CSARDLSGTGSQPQHF
>TRBV14|NA|many|TRBJ2-5
TGTGCCAGCAGCCAAGGATGGACAGAAGAGACCCAGTACTTC
CASSQGWTEETQYF
>TRBV4-2|NA|many|TRBJ1-5
TGTGCCAGCAGCCATGTCGATAGGGGGGCAAGCCAGCCCCAGCATTTT
CASSHVDRGASQPQHF